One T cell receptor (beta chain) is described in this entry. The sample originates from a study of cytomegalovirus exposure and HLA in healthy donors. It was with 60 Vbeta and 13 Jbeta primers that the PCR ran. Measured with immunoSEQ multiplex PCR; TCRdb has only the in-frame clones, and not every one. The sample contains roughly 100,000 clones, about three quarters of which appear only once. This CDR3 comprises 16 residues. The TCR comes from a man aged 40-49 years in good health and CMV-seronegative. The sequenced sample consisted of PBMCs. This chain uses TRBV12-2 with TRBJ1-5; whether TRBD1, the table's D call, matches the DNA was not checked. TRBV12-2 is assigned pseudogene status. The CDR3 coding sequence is TGTGCAAGTCGCTTTCGTGACAGGGGGCGAAATCAGCCCCAGCATTTT. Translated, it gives CASRFRDRGRNQPQHF.